These 26 T cell receptor beta chains were all obtained from the same sample, sequenced in a study of T cell responses to AZD1222 COVID-19 vaccine. Profiling relied on immunoSEQ multiplex PCR, and the TCRdb table lists in-frame clones only, not all of them. This table has around 200,000 clones, 80% to 95% appearing once. This material consisted of peripheral blood, taken on day 0 of AZD1222 vaccination. These receptors came from an adult in good health.

V is TRBV2 and J is TRBJ2-4; the match to TRBD2 covers 7 bases. Germline values: CDR1 SNHLY, CDR2 FYNNEI. CDR3 length equals 12 residues. V lost 6 bases, J lost 5 bases, and 1 base stayed unmatched. The CDR3 sequence is CASSRGENIQYF. The CDR3 nucleotides read TGTGCCAGCAGCCGGGGGGAAAACATTCAGTACTTC.

V is TRBV6-1 and J is TRBJ1-5; D gene unclear. V was pared by 3 bases and J by 10 bases, with 25 bases between. There are 17 residues in the CDR3. Germline-derived CDR1 and CDR2 are MNHNS and SASEGT. CDR3 DNA: TGTGCCAGCAGTGACCCACGTATGGTTTATGGAGTAGTTCCCCAGCATTTT. It encodes CASSDPRMVYGVVPQHF.

V usage is TRBV9 and J usage is TRBJ2-1; no clear D gene. The CDR3 totals 12 residues. CDR1 is SGDLS and CDR2 is YYNGEE in the germline V gene. V gave up 4 bases and J gave up 8 bases, with 10 bases separating them. The CDR3 DNA is TGTGCCAGCAGCCCTACCGGGTATGAGCAGTTCTTC. This encodes CASSPTGYEQFF.

The chain employs TRBV10-3 and TRBJ1-4; D not resolved. V lost 1 base, J lost 5 bases, and 17 bases lay in between. CDR3 size: 17 residues. Germline V gene sequence: CDR1 ENHRY, CDR2 SYGVKD. Here the CDR3 reads CAISELVQLAPNEKLFF. DNA for the CDR3: TGTGCCATCAGTGAGTTAGTACAGCTCGCTCCGAATGAAAAACTGTTTTTT.

This chain uses TRBV7-6 with TRBJ2-7; TRBD1 matches at 8 bases. With V trimmed by 2 bases and J by 4 bases, 4 bases remained unmatched. Germline V gene sequence: CDR1 SGHVS, CDR2 FNYEAQ. The CDR3 consists of 14 residues. CDR3 amino acids: CASSLSQGAYEQYF. The CDR3 DNA is TGTGCCAGCAGCTTATCGCAGGGGGCTTACGAGCAGTACTTC.

This chain joins TRBV16 and TRBJ2-3; D not certain. This CDR3 contains 14 residues. In germline, CDR1 is KGHSY, CDR2 FQNENV. V lost 4 bases to trimming and J lost 0 bases, with 8 bases between them. The CDR3 DNA is TGTGCCAGCAGCCCGTCCTCTAGCACAGATACGCAGTATTTT. Amino acid sequence: CASSPSSSTDTQYF.

The J gene is TRBJ2-1, the V gene TRBV7-2; 8 bases agree with TRBD2. J gave up 3 bases and V 2 bases, and 6 bases lay outside the gene matches. CDR3 length equals 16 residues. Per the germline V gene, CDR1 is SGHTA and CDR2 is FQGNSA. The CDR3 protein is CASSLKVAGNYNEQFF. In nucleotides, the CDR3 is TGTGCCAGCAGCTTAAAGGTAGCGGGGAACTACAATGAGCAGTTCTTC.

This clone was counted once. The chain uses TRBV6-1 and TRBJ2-7; D gene ambiguous. Trimming cost V 1 base and J 2 bases, with 6 bases left between them. The CDR3 length is 13 residues. The germline CDR1 and CDR2 sequences are MNHNS and SASEGT. The CDR3 DNA sequence: TGTGCCAGCAGTGAAGAGGGCCCCTACGAGCAGTACTTC. Protein product: CASSEEGPYEQYF.

This rearrangement joins TRBV5-5 to TRBJ1-2, with 9 nucleotides matching TRBD1. The CDR3 spans 14 residues. Germline lookup yields CDR1 SGHKS and CDR2 YYEKEE (reference sequence). V was clipped by 0 bases and J by 6 bases; unmatched bases: 3. This chain's CDR3 is CASSLERQGDGYTF. The DNA of the CDR3 is TGTGCCAGCAGCTTGGAAAGACAGGGGGATGGCTACACCTTC.

This clone was seen only once. The rearrangement uses TRBV5-6 and TRBJ2-1; tentatively, D is TRBD1 or TRBD2 (5 bases each). Trimming took off 0 bases at V and 6 bases at J, with 13 bases between the two ends. Germline loops: CDR1 SGHDT, CDR2 YYEEEE. The CDR3 sequence is 15 residues long. CDR3 coding DNA: TGTGCCAGCAGCTTGGCCATCTCAGGGACCAATGAGCAGTTCTTC. Its protein is CASSLAISGTNEQFF.

The CDR3 loop is CASSYTGISAFF. The CDR3 DNA reads TGTGCCAGCAGCTACACAGGGATTTCAGCTTTCTTT. The genes are TRBV7-2 and TRBJ1-1; D is perhaps TRBD1 (6 bases). This CDR3 is 12 amino acids long. Trimming took 4 bases from V and 10 from J, leaving 13 bases between them. Germline assignment: CDR1 SGHTA and CDR2 FQGNSA.

The chain joins TRBV27 to TRBJ2-7; 9 nucleotides agree with TRBD1. J was trimmed by 2 bases and V by 4 bases; bases with no gene match: 3. Per the germline V gene, CDR1 is MNHEY and CDR2 is SMNVEV (reference sequence). The CDR3 has 14 amino acids. CDR3 sequence (DNA): TGTGCCAGCAGTTCGGGACAGGGCCCCTACGAGCAGTACTTC. The encoded protein is CASSSGQGPYEQYF.

V usage is TRBV19 and J usage is TRBJ2-4, with TRBD2 as a possible D gene (6 bases). Trimming stripped 2 bases from V and 6 bases from J, with 14 bases between. The germline V gene has CDR1 LNHDA and CDR2 SQIVND (reference sequence). The CDR3 is 15 residues long. The CDR3 DNA is TGTGCCAGTAGTATAATGGCCGGGACTGTAAACATTCAGTACTTC. Amino acid sequence: CASSIMAGTVNIQYF.

The J gene is TRBJ1-2, the V gene TRBV27; D gene ambiguous. Germline values: CDR1 MNHEY, CDR2 SMNVEV (reference sequence). The CDR3 is made up of 15 amino acids. Trimming took 2 bases from V and 3 from J, leaving 13 bases between them. The CDR3 DNA sequence: TGTGCCAGCAGTTTAGGACCCCACGCGGACTATGGCTACACCTTC. This gives the protein CASSLGPHADYGYTF.

The rearrangement joins TRBV18 to TRBJ1-2; D gene ambiguous. The CDR3 has 15 residues. V lost 3 bases to trimming and J lost 5 bases, with 16 bases between them. Per the germline V gene, CDR1 is KGHSH and CDR2 is LQKENI. The CDR3 sequence: CASSPGPKGSYGYTF. The CDR3 coding sequence is TGTGCCAGCTCACCGGGTCCAAAGGGATCTTATGGCTACACCTTC.

The chain is built from TRBV7-6 and TRBJ1-3, with a tentative D call TRBD1 (6 bases). The CDR3 spans 18 residues. CDR1 and CDR2 (germline): SGHVS, FNYEAQ. Trimming took off 2 bases at V and 0 bases at J, with 17 bases between the two ends. Here the CDR3 reads CASSLSIQGLFSGNTIYF. CDR3 DNA sequence: TGTGCCAGCAGCTTAAGCATACAGGGCCTATTCTCTGGAAACACCATATATTTT.

DNA of the CDR3: TGTGCCAGCAGCTTTAGGACAGAGAAGAGCAATCAGCCCCAGCATTTT. This codes for CASSFRTEKSNQPQHF. This sequence joins TRBV5-6 and TRBJ1-5; D may be TRBD1 (6 bases). The CDR3 is made up of 16 amino acids. The V end lost 2 bases, the J end lost 1 base, and 13 bases lay between the germline ends. Germline loops: CDR1 SGHDT, CDR2 YYEEEE.

This clone was recorded only once. The chain uses TRBV5-4 and TRBJ1-6; 7 bases match TRBD1. From germline, CDR1 is SGHNT and CDR2 YYREEE (reference sequence). The length of the CDR3 is 16 residues. V lost 5 bases, J lost 2 bases, and 7 bases stayed unmatched. Here the CDR3 reads CASRLQGVAYNSPLHF. The CDR3 DNA reads as TGTGCCAGCAGATTGCAGGGGGTAGCCTATAATTCACCCCTCCACTTT.

The rearrangement uses TRBV15 and TRBJ2-1; the match to TRBD2 covers 9 bases. The trim removed 1 base at V and 7 bases at J, leaving 11 bases unmatched. The CDR3 loop spans 17 amino acids. Looked up from germline, CDR1 is LNHNV and CDR2 is YYDKDF (reference sequence). In nucleotides, the CDR3 is TGTGCCACCAGCAGAGGAGGGCCAGCGGGAGGTAAGAATGAGCAGTTCTTC. Translating gives CATSRGGPAGGKNEQFF. The whole variable domain, filled in from reference TRBV15 and TRBJ2-1, reads DAMVIQNPRYQVTQFGKPVTLSCSQTLNHNVMYWYQQKSSQAPKLLFHYYDKDFNNEADTPDNFQSRRPNTSFCFLDIRSPGLGDTAMYLCATSRGGPAGGKNEQFFGPGTRLTVL.

The chain links TRBV5-1 to TRBJ1-4; 8 nucleotides match TRBD1. V dropped 4 bases and J dropped 7; count of bases not matched to a gene: 6. In germline, CDR1 is SGHRS, CDR2 YFSETQ. This CDR3 contains 14 residues. CDR3 coding DNA: TGCGCCAGCAGCCTCGGACAGGGCTTTGAAAAACTGTTTTTT. Amino acids: CASSLGQGFEKLFF.

This chain connects TRBV24-1 to TRBJ2-1; TRBD2 agrees at 14 bases. After removal of 3 bases from V and 8 bases from J, the junction contained 5 bases not matched to a gene. This CDR3 is 16 amino acids long. From germline, CDR1 is KGHDR and CDR2 SFDVKD. The CDR3 here is CATSDSGTSGSHEQFF. DNA for the CDR3: TGTGCCACCAGTGATAGCGGGACTAGCGGGAGCCATGAGCAGTTCTTC.

This chain uses TRBV5-1 with TRBJ2-7; 7 nucleotides line up with TRBD2. V was clipped by 6 bases and J by 2 bases; unmatched bases: 11. CDR1 and CDR2 from the germline V gene are SGHRS and YFSETQ. The CDR3 runs 15 residues. CDR3 bases: TGCGCCAGCATGCTCCGGGGGGTTCCAACCTACGAGCAGTACTTC. This encodes CASMLRGVPTYEQYF. Supplemented by reference TRBV5-1 and TRBJ2-7, the full variable domain reads KAGVTQTPRYLIKTRGQQVTLSCSPISGHRSVSWYQQTPGQGLQFLFEYFSETQRNKGNFPGRFSGRQFSNSRSEMNVSTLELGDSALYLCASMLRGVPTYEQYFGPGTRLTVT.

This rearrangement joins TRBV10-3 to TRBJ1-1; TRBD1 matches 8 bases. V was clipped by 10 bases and J by 1 base; unmatched bases: 2. This CDR3 is built from 12 residues. Germline V gene sequence: CDR1 ENHRY, CDR2 SYGVKD. CDR3 DNA: TGTGCCACTGACAGGGGGAACACTGAAGCTTTCTTT. This sequence encodes CATDRGNTEAFF.

Here the CDR3 DNA reads TGCGCCAGCAGCTTGTCCGACGGATCCTACGAGCAGTACTTC. This gives the protein CASSLSDGSYEQYF. This chain uses TRBV5-1 with TRBJ2-7; D is undetermined. This CDR3 contains 14 residues. V lost 1 base and J 1 base, leaving 9 bases between the germline ends. Germline CDR1 SGHRS, CDR2 YFSETQ.

The chain employs TRBV4-2 and TRBJ1-5; possible D gene TRBD1, 5 bases. Trimming stripped 5 bases from V and 1 base from J, with 12 bases between. The CDR3 is 15 residues long. Germline CDR1 reads LGHNA; CDR2 reads YNFKEQ. CDR3 sequence: CASSLKGSSNQPQHF. The CDR3 nucleotides are TGTGCCAGCAGCTTGAAGGGGTCAAGCAATCAGCCCCAGCATTTT.

The chain is built from TRBV13 and TRBJ1-1; D is undetermined. The CDR3 totals 13 residues. The V and J ends lost 2 bases and 6 bases respectively, with 10 bases between them. Germline V lookup: CDR1 PRHDT, CDR2 FYEKMQ (reference sequence). The CDR3 here is CASSLKRVAEAFF. In DNA form, the CDR3 reads TGTGCCAGCAGCTTAAAGAGGGTTGCTGAAGCTTTCTTT. The variable domain in full, with the rest retrieved from reference TRBV13 and TRBJ1-1, is AAGVIQSPRHLIKEKRETATLKCYPIPRHDTVYWYQQGPGQDPQFLISFYEKMQSDKGSIPDRFSAQQFSDYHSELNMSSLELGDSALYFCASSLKRVAEAFFGQGTRLTVV.